This is a list of T cell receptor beta chains from one sample in a study of neurological immune-mediated disorders. TCRdb reprocessed the 5' RACE reads with MiXCR, giving one entry per CDR3 protein. There are more than 55,000 distinct CDR3 sequences in the sample; less than 10% occur only once, and about an eighth lies in the top ten. Sample: PBMCs. These receptors all stem from a man between 25 and 39 years old in good health. CDR3s leave out the opening cysteine and the closing phenylalanine or tryptophan.

v_gene: TRBV3-1; CDR3aa: ASSSLGALSSYNEQF
v_gene: TRBV5-1; CDR3aa: ASRLPGGQETQY
v_gene: TRBV12-3/TRBV12-4; CDR3aa: ASRQTSYGYT
v_gene: TRBV27; CDR3aa: ASSPLMVGTEAF
v_gene: TRBV19; CDR3aa: ASSIRDGNTIY
v_gene: TRBV28; CDR3aa: ASSYQGRTGDEQY
v_gene: TRBV29-1; CDR3aa: SVAPEGALTDTQY
v_gene: TRBV7-8; CDR3aa: ASSGTGGFTDTQY
v_gene: TRBV6-5; CDR3aa: ASSYFPPGQGNSPLH
v_gene: TRBV20-1; CDR3aa: SGGQETQY
v_gene: TRBV3-1; CDR3aa: ASSQESDTQY
v_gene: TRBV28; CDR3aa: ASSPPPGGSQPQH
v_gene: TRBV10-3; CDR3aa: AISLAGDYEQY
v_gene: TRBV29-1; CDR3aa: CAETSGRRNEQF
v_gene: TRBV11-2; CDR3aa: ASSLGLTSGSRKTQY
v_gene: TRBV12-3/TRBV12-4; CDR3aa: ASSLGTWAQILSGNTIY
v_gene: TRBV7-6; CDR3aa: ASSLALGAATPGTEAF
v_gene: TRBV5-1; CDR3aa: ASNLGTGQETQY
v_gene: TRBV5-1; CDR3aa: ASSDTYNEKLF
v_gene: TRBV13; CDR3aa: ASSLVSAGRKAF
v_gene: TRBV6-6; CDR3aa: ANPVRWGGGTEAF
v_gene: TRBV2; CDR3aa: ASREDSEQY
v_gene: TRBV3-1; CDR3aa: ASSPFGQSQY
v_gene: TRBV15; CDR3aa: ATSRDEFVKTQY
v_gene: TRBV3-1; CDR3aa: ASSQDVGLVTGELF
v_gene: TRBV7-3; CDR3aa: ASSSGQYNSPLH
v_gene: TRBV18; CDR3aa: ASSPGQTLGYT
v_gene: TRBV9; CDR3aa: ASSVAWGVNYEQY
v_gene: TRBV29-1; CDR3aa: SVEGQIQETQY
v_gene: TRBV10-1; CDR3aa: ASRRTGLEAF
v_gene: TRBV12-3/TRBV12-4; CDR3aa: ASRAWNGAETQY
v_gene: TRBV5-1; CDR3aa: ASSVGLAGDTGELF
v_gene: TRBV20-1; CDR3aa: SAQPQRFELYEKLF
v_gene: TRBV30; CDR3aa: AWSVTGTFLSNYGYT
v_gene: TRBV9; CDR3aa: ASSMTPQETQY
v_gene: TRBV20-1; CDR3aa: SAPGPAKNIQY
v_gene: TRBV25-1; CDR3aa: ASSATTPGQGVAEAF
v_gene: TRBV10-3; CDR3aa: AISERDTGELF
v_gene: TRBV20-1; CDR3aa: SANQQGVGTEAF
v_gene: TRBV7-6; CDR3aa: ASSVERTDTQY
v_gene: TRBV2; CDR3aa: ASSGDQNNEQF
v_gene: TRBV10-3; CDR3aa: AISLGLAGTGELF
v_gene: TRBV28; CDR3aa: ASSTGQGFYQPQH
v_gene: TRBV20-1; CDR3aa: SAPGTQYYEQY
v_gene: TRBV28; CDR3aa: ASNGGLYTGELF